The TCR beta chain under discussion was sequenced for a study of shared clonotypes between healthy human individuals. Study conclusions and caveats: The small donor group covered limited genetic and exposure diversity. About 5.2% was the fraction of naive CD4 clonotypes found shared across several donors. Naive subsets generally exceeded memory subsets in estimated richness.

From germline, CDR1 is MNHEY and CDR2 SMNVEV (reference sequence). The trim removed 1 base at V and 5 bases at J, leaving 11 bases unmatched. The CDR3 is made up of 17 amino acids. The deep-level immunoSEQ assay was used. Assay used: immunoSEQ multiplex PCR; TCRdb lists only in-frame clones, some missing. This sample has 1 million to 1.3 million clones, with 75% to 80% found just once. In this sample, this clone turned up many times. What it binds is unknown. The chain links TRBV27 to TRBJ2-3; 8 nucleotides align to TRBD1. The sequenced sample was memory CD4+ T cells from PBMCs. Stated subset: CD45RA-negative fraction. The TCR comes from a man aged 18 to 30 in good health. Some clones in this sample may be carry-over from other donors' samples. CDR3: CASSLFAPGTGGDTQYF. CDR3 nucleotides: TGTGCCAGCAGTTTATTCGCCCCCGGGACAGGTGGAGATACGCAGTATTTT.